These 16 T cell receptor beta chains came from one sample sequenced in a study of blood T cell repertoires in COVID-19. The protocol was immunoSEQ multiplex PCR, while the TCRdb copy is restricted to in-frame clones and leaves out a portion. The sample yields 85,000 to 100,000 clones, roughly 75% seen once. Sequences were obtained from peripheral blood. The receptor source for this set is a man aged 50-60 years who had recovered from COVID-19.

The rearrangement joins TRBV5-1 to TRBJ1-5, with D maybe TRBD1 (6 bases). CDR3 length: 14 residues. The germline V and J ends were trimmed by 2 bases and 5 bases, with 11 bases remaining between them. CDR1 SGHRS and CDR2 YFSETQ come from the germline V gene. This CDR3 reads CASSFGGADQPQHF. The CDR3 DNA sequence: TGCGCCAGCAGCTTCGGGGGGGCTGATCAGCCCCAGCATTTT.

The chain is built from TRBV2 and TRBJ1-4; D remains unclear. The CDR3 totals 15 residues. Germline CDR1 reads SNHLY; CDR2 reads FYNNEI. With 6 bases removed from V and 0 bases from J, the gap between germline ends came to 11 bases. The CDR3 sequence: CASREDGATNEKLFF. The CDR3 region has the DNA TGTGCCAGCAGGGAGGACGGTGCAACTAATGAAAAACTGTTTTTT. Variable domain in full (rest from reference TRBV2 and TRBJ1-4): EPEVTQTPSHQVTQMGQEVILRCVPISNHLYFYWYRQILGQKVEFLVSFYNNEISEKSEIFDDQFSVERPDGSNFTLKIRSTKLEDSAMYFCASREDGATNEKLFFGSGTQLSVL.

The chain combines TRBV28 with TRBJ2-3; 10 bases map to TRBD1. Germline CDR1 MDHEN, CDR2 SYDVKM. J gave up 3 bases and V 4 bases, and 10 bases lay outside the gene matches. This CDR3 is 17 amino acids long. DNA for the CDR3: TGTGCCAGCAGTTCCCCCCCCGGGACAGGGGCTACAGATACGCAGTATTTT. The encoded protein is CASSSPPGTGATDTQYF. The complete variable domain, with remaining parts taken from reference TRBV28 and TRBJ2-3, reads DVKVTQSSRYLVKRTGEKVFLECVQDMDHENMFWYRQDPGLGLRLIYFSYDVKMKEKGDIPEGYSVSREKKERFSLILESASTNQTSMYLCASSSPPGTGATDTQYFGPGTRLTVL.

V gene TRBV3-1 (or the pseudogene TRBV3-2) combines with J gene TRBJ2-4, with 7 bases identical to TRBD1. The CDR3 sequence is 15 residues long. From germline, CDR1 is LGHDT and CDR2 YNNKEL (reference sequence). The J segment lost 3 bases and the V segment lost 3 bases, leaving 5 bases of the junction unmatched. The CDR3 loop reads CASSHAGQVKNIQYF. CDR3 nucleotides: TGTGCCAGCAGCCACGCTGGACAGGTCAAAAACATTCAGTACTTC.

Points on this clone: The same CDR3 also results from other DNA sequences found in this sample. The chain uses TRBV5-1 and TRBJ1-1; 7 bases line up with TRBD1. After removal of 0 bases from V and 2 bases from J, the junction contained 1 base not matched to a gene. This CDR3 contains 14 residues. Germline loops: CDR1 SGHRS, CDR2 YFSETQ. The CDR3 spells CASSLEGGNTEAFF. The CDR3 bases are TGCGCCAGCAGCTTGGAAGGGGGCAACACTGAAGCTTTCTTT.

V is TRBV7-3 and J is TRBJ2-1; D is unresolved. The germline V and J ends were trimmed by 3 bases and 3 bases, with 6 bases remaining between them. The CDR3 is 13 residues long. CDR1 and CDR2 (germline): SGHTA, FQGTGA. As DNA, the CDR3 is TGTGCCAGCAGCTTTGGCGGCTACAATGAGCAGTTCTTC. It specifies CASSFGGYNEQFF.

The chain has TRBV6-1 and TRBJ2-3, with 7 positions matching TRBD2. There are 17 residues in the CDR3. The trim removed 2 bases at V and 2 bases at J, leaving 10 bases unmatched. The germline V gene has CDR1 MNHNS and CDR2 SASEGT. CDR3 DNA: TGTGCCAGCAGTGAAAGGGGACTAAAACTACCCACAGATACGCAGTATTTT. Protein product: CASSERGLKLPTDTQYF.

The rearrangement links TRBV29-1 to TRBJ1-2, with D perhaps matching TRBD1 (6 bases). Looked up from germline, CDR1 is SQVTM and CDR2 is ANQGSEA. The germline V and J ends were trimmed by 5 bases and 7 bases, with 26 bases remaining between them. The CDR3 is 16 residues long. CDR3 amino acids: CSVTSLIKGTLGGYTF. CDR3 DNA sequence: TGCAGCGTTACATCATTGATAAAAGGGACATTGGGTGGCTACACCTTC.

In its sample, this clone was seen many times. The chain employs TRBV5-6 and TRBJ2-1, with D possibly matching TRBD1 (5 bases). Per the germline V gene, CDR1 is SGHDT and CDR2 is YYEEEE. The CDR3 has 12 amino acids. Trimming took 4 bases from V and 7 from J, leaving 9 bases between them. CDR3 in amino acids: CASSPRVNEQFF. CDR3 nucleotide sequence: TGTGCCAGCAGCCCCAGGGTTAATGAGCAGTTCTTC. The full variable domain, in which reference TRBV5-6 and TRBJ2-1 provide the parts outside the CDR3, is DAGVTQSPTHLIKTRGQQVTLRCSPKSGHDTVSWYQQALGQGPQFIFQYYEEEERQRGNFPDRFSGHQFPNYSSELNVNALLLGDSALYLCASSPRVNEQFFGPGTRLTVL.

The J gene is TRBJ1-2, the V gene TRBV5-6; no clear D. The CDR3 consists of 14 residues. V gave up 0 bases and J gave up 8 bases, with 14 bases separating them. CDR1 SGHDT and CDR2 YYEEEE come from the germline V gene. The CDR3 region is CASSLAVSAIGYTF. Here the CDR3 DNA reads TGTGCCAGCAGCTTGGCGGTCAGCGCTATAGGCTACACCTTC.

The rearrangement links TRBV12-3 or TRBV12-4 to TRBJ1-3; D uncertain. V was trimmed by 6 bases and J by 3 bases, leaving 3 bases between them. The CDR3 is made up of 11 amino acids. CDR3 sequence: CASSRGNTIYF. The DNA for the CDR3 is TGTGCCAGCAGCCGTGGAAACACCATATATTTT.

The chain combines TRBV24-1 with TRBJ2-7; the D is unclear. Trimming removed 0 bases from V and 8 bases from J, with 10 bases in between. This CDR3 comprises 13 residues. Germline values: CDR1 KGHDR, CDR2 SFDVKD. Here the CDR3 reads CATSDLQAGKQYF. The DNA of the CDR3 is TGTGCCACCAGTGATTTGCAGGCAGGCAAGCAGTACTTC.

This clone was counted only a few times. V usage is TRBV7-3 and J usage is TRBJ1-2; D is unclear. Trimming left V 5 bases short and J 2 bases short, with 21 bases between. Germline lookup yields CDR1 SGHTA and CDR2 FQGTGA. The CDR3 contains 17 residues. The CDR3 protein is CASSLFPGGRLNYGYTF. CDR3 in DNA: TGTGCCAGCAGCCTCTTCCCGGGTGGCAGACTCAACTATGGCTACACCTTC.

This chain connects TRBV3-1 (or the pseudogene TRBV3-2) to TRBJ1-2; D may be TRBD1 (5 bases). V was trimmed by 4 bases and J by 3 bases, leaving 12 bases between them. The CDR3 runs to 14 residues. The V gene's germline CDR1 is LGHDT and CDR2 YNNKEL (reference sequence). The CDR3 sequence: CASSLKGRDYGYTF. As DNA, the CDR3 is TGTGCCAGCAGCCTTAAGGGCAGGGACTATGGCTACACCTTC.

This clone was observed a few times. The rearrangement joins TRBV10-3 to TRBJ2-7; no clear D gene. The CDR3 is made up of 12 amino acids. With 6 bases removed from V and 4 bases from J, the gap between germline ends came to 10 bases. Germline CDR1 ENHRY, CDR2 SYGVKD. CDR3 in DNA: TGTGCCATCAGCCCCGACGGGTACGAGCAGTACTTC. Amino acids: CAISPDGYEQYF.

The chain uses TRBV5-1 and TRBJ2-1; 7 bases align to TRBD1. Germline V gene data show CDR1 as SGHRS and CDR2 as YFSETQ. The CDR3 is made up of 14 amino acids. V shed 5 bases and J 6 bases; nucleotides not matched to a gene: 8. DNA for the CDR3: TGCGCCAGCAGTAGACAGGGAGAGGGCAATGAGCAGTTCTTC. Amino acid sequence: CASSRQGEGNEQFF.